The 17 T cell receptor beta chains reported below all come from one sample, sequenced in a study of T cells in Graves' hyperthyroidism and ophthalmopathy. Amplified TCR beta CDR3 regions derived from RNA transcripts. The HTBI primer set drove a first-round RT-PCR of the TCR CDR3. TCRdb re-analysed the multiplex PCR reads in MiXCR, keeping a single row per CDR3 protein. Of around 340,000 distinct CDR3 sequences in the sample, about a sixth were seen once. The sample was blood. The receptors were gathered from a woman aged 25-40 years with Graves' hyperthyroidism that later progressed to Graves' ophthalmopathy.

At least ten counts were recorded for this clonotype. The J gene is TRBJ2-1, the V gene TRBV2, with D perhaps TRBD1 (7 bases). The CDR3 sequence is 20 residues long. Germline-derived CDR1 and CDR2 are SNHLY and FYNNEI. V was cut by 5 bases and J by 5 bases, with 31 bases left in between. The CDR3 loop reads CASSQNWETGRMQTNNEQFF. The DNA for the CDR3 is TGTGCCAGCAGTCAGAATTGGGAGACAGGGAGGATGCAAACTAACAATGAGCAGTTCTTC.

In the case of this clonotype: Possible read error: a much larger clone is one base away. This chain joins TRBV30 and TRBJ2-1; the D gene is possibly TRBD1 (6 bases). CDR1 and CDR2 from the germline V gene are GTSNPN and SVGIG (reference sequence). The CDR3 has 14 residues. CDR3 in DNA: TGTGCCTGGACCGGGGACATAACCTACAATGAGCAGTCCTTC. It encodes CAWTGDITYNEQSF.

The V call is TRBV29-1, the J call TRBJ2-1; perhaps TRBD2 as D (6 bases). Germline lookup yields CDR1 SQVTM and CDR2 ANQGSEA. V lost 3 bases to trimming and J lost 0 bases, with 15 bases between them. This CDR3 spans 16 amino acids. The CDR3 region has the DNA TGCAGCGTTGACGGCTCTCGGGAGAGCTCCTACAATGAGCAGTTCTTC. As protein: CSVDGSRESSYNEQFF.

This clonotype was seen at least ten times. The chain links TRBV5-1 to TRBJ2-1; 9 nucleotides agree with TRBD1. There are 20 residues in the CDR3. Germline V gene sequence: CDR1 SGHRS, CDR2 YFSETQ. Trimming took 0 bases from V and 2 from J; bases not matched to a gene: 15. The CDR3 DNA follows: TGCGCCAGCAGCTTGGCCCGCTTTCCAACAGGGGGCTTGGCCTACAATGAGCAGTTCTTC. Its translation: CASSLARFPTGGLAYNEQFF.

V and J are TRBV9 and TRBJ2-5; 8 positions match TRBD2. This CDR3 comprises 15 residues. Germline lookup yields CDR1 SGDLS and CDR2 YYNGEE. Trimming took 2 bases from V and 5 from J; bases not matched to a gene: 8. The CDR3 DNA follows: TGTGCCAGCAGCGTTGGAAGCGGGAGTGGCGAGACCCAGTACTTC. Amino acids: CASSVGSGSGETQYF.

This clonotype was seen at least ten times. The J gene is TRBJ2-4, the V gene TRBV6-2 or TRBV6-3; 8 positions agree with TRBD1. V shed 2 bases and J 0 bases; nucleotides not matched to a gene: 6. The CDR3 has 17 residues. CDR1 is MNHEY and CDR2 is SVGEGT in the germline V gene. The CDR3 DNA reads as TGTGCCAGCAGTTACACCCGGACAGGGAGAGCCAAAAACATTCAGTACTTC. Amino acid sequence: CASSYTRTGRAKNIQYF.

The chain recombines TRBV11-2 with TRBJ2-2; D gene ambiguous. V dropped 3 bases and J dropped 4 bases, with 12 bases sitting between them. Germline CDR1 reads SGHAT; CDR2 reads FQNNGV. The CDR3 has 15 amino acids. CDR3 sequence reads: CASSLGYPPTGELFF. The CDR3 DNA is TGTGCCAGCAGCTTGGGTTATCCTCCCACCGGGGAGCTGTTTTTT.

Ten or more counts support this clonotype. This sequence joins TRBV27 and TRBJ1-2; D ambiguous. There are 15 residues in the CDR3. Looked up from germline, CDR1 is MNHEY and CDR2 is SMNVEV (reference sequence). The germline V and J ends were trimmed by 0 bases and 4 bases, with 12 bases remaining between them. The CDR3 sequence: CASSLSEGSSYGYTF. The CDR3 DNA is TGTGCCAGCAGTTTATCGGAGGGTTCGAGCTATGGCTACACCTTC.

This clonotype was observed many times. The V call is TRBV5-1, the J call TRBJ2-7, with a tentative D call TRBD1 (6 bases). The CDR3 runs 14 residues. The V gene lost 4 bases and the J gene lost 5 bases, with 16 bases spanning the gap. Per the germline V gene, CDR1 is SGHRS and CDR2 is YFSETQ. The CDR3: CASSQGISVDEQYF. Here the CDR3 DNA reads TGCGCCAGCAGCCAGGGGATTTCGGTGGACGAGCAGTACTTC. Together with reference TRBV5-1 and TRBJ2-7, the CDR3 gives the full variable domain: KAGVTQTPRYLIKTRGQQVTLSCSPISGHRSVSWYQQTPGQGLQFLFEYFSETQRNKGNFPGRFSGRQFSNSRSEMNVSTLELGDSALYLCASSQGISVDEQYFGPGTRLTVT.

This clonotype was seen more than once but under ten times. The chain uses TRBV6-2 or TRBV6-3 and TRBJ2-7; TRBD1 aligns across 8 bases. CDR1 is MNHEY and CDR2 is SVGEGT in the germline V gene. J gave up 6 bases and V 2 bases, and 3 bases lay outside the gene matches. The CDR3 covers 13 residues. CDR3 residues: CASSYRTGTEQYF. The CDR3 nucleotides read TGTGCCAGCAGTTACCGGACAGGGACCGAGCAGTACTTC.

This clonotype appeared a few times. This sequence joins TRBV15 and TRBJ2-3; D not certain. The V and J ends lost 8 bases and 8 bases respectively, with 14 bases between them. This CDR3 spans 12 amino acids. Germline V gene data show CDR1 as LNHNV and CDR2 as YYDKDF (reference sequence). CDR3 DNA sequence: TGTGCCACCTCGAAGTCCTACGGTACGCAGTATTTT. It is translated as CATSKSYGTQYF. The full variable domain, rest sourced from reference TRBV15 and TRBJ2-3, is DAMVIQNPRYQVTQFGKPVTLSCSQTLNHNVMYWYQQKSSQAPKLLFHYYDKDFNNEADTPDNFQSRRPNTSFCFLDIRSPGLGDTAMYLCATSKSYGTQYFGPGTRLTVL.

The genes are TRBV12-5 and TRBJ2-1, with D possibly matching TRBD1 (6 bases). The CDR3 contains 15 residues. Trimming took 7 bases from V and 0 from J, leaving 13 bases between them. CDR1 is LGHNT, CDR2 FRNRAP, per germline. The CDR3 reads CASALGQSSYNEQFF. The CDR3 DNA is TGTGCTAGTGCCCTTGGACAGAGCTCCTACAATGAGCAGTTCTTC. The full variable domain, completed using reference TRBV12-5 and TRBJ2-1, is DARVTQTPRHKVTEMGQEVTMRCQPILGHNTVFWYRQTMMQGLELLAYFRNRAPLDDSGMPKDRFSAEMPDATLATLKIQPSEPRDSAVYFCASALGQSSYNEQFFGPGTRLTVL.

This chain joins TRBV19 and TRBJ2-3; 7 bases line up with TRBD1. CDR3 length: 15 residues. After removal of 7 bases from V and 6 bases from J, the junction contained 13 bases not matched to a gene. Per germline, CDR1 LNHDA and CDR2 SQIVND (reference sequence). CDR3 sequence (DNA): TGTGCCAGTAACCGGGACAGTCGAGGTTCGGATACGCAGTATTTT. Translated, it gives CASNRDSRGSDTQYF. Together with reference TRBV19 and TRBJ2-3, the CDR3 gives the full variable domain: DGGITQSPKYLFRKEGQNVTLSCEQNLNHDAMYWYRQDPGQGLRLIYYSQIVNDFQKGDIAEGYSVSREKKESFPLTVTSAQKNPTAFYLCASNRDSRGSDTQYFGPGTRLTVL.

This clonotype was recorded many times. This sequence joins TRBV7-2 and TRBJ1-2, with 10 bases aligning to TRBD1. Germline V gene sequence: CDR1 SGHTA, CDR2 FQGNSA. The V and J ends lost 3 bases and 4 bases, in that order; junction bases with no gene match: 5. The CDR3 covers 15 residues. In DNA form, the CDR3 reads TGTGCCAGCAGCTTCGGGACAGGGGCCCGCTATGGCTACACCTTC. This gives the protein CASSFGTGARYGYTF.

This clonotype occurred a few times. The junction and the germline gene differ at one end; a read error may be behind it. V gene TRBV4-1 combines with J gene TRBJ2-1, with D uncertain. Germline CDR1 MGHRA, CDR2 YSYEKL. This CDR3 has 17 residues. The CDR3 DNA is TGTGCCAGCAGCCCCGTCGGGCCGATAGACTCCTACAATGAGCAGTTCTTC. Its protein is CASSPVGPIDSYNEQFF.

Worth noting for this clonotype: Compared with germline, one end of the junction differs, possibly owing to a read error. The gene calls are TRBV3-1 and TRBJ2-1, with 14 bases identical to TRBD2. CDR3 size: 16 residues. CDR1 is LGHDT, CDR2 YNNKEL, per germline (reference sequence). CDR3: CASRQGLAGGISEQFF. DNA for the CDR3: TGTGCCAGCAGGCAAGGACTAGCGGGAGGAATTAGTGAGCAGTTCTTC.

This clonotype was recorded at least ten times. The V call is TRBV7-9, the J call TRBJ2-2; TRBD1 agrees at 7 bases. The CDR3 spans 14 residues. The germline CDR1 and CDR2 sequences are SEHNR and FQNEAQ (reference sequence). Trimming at V came to 5 bases and at J to 0 bases, leaving 0 bases not matched to a gene. The CDR3 coding sequence is TGTGCCAGCAGCGACAGGGCGAACACCGGGGAGCTGTTTTTT. Its protein product is CASSDRANTGELFF.